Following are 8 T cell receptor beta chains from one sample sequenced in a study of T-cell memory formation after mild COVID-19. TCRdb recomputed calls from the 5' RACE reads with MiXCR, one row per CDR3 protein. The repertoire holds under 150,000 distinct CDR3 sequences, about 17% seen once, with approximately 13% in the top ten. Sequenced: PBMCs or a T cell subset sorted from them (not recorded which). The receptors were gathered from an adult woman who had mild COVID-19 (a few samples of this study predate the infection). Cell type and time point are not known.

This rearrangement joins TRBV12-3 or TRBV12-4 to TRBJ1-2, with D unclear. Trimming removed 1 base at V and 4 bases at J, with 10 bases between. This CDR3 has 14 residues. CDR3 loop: CASSLGMGSYGYTF. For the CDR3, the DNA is TGTGCCAGCAGTTTAGGGATGGGATCCTATGGCTACACCTTC.

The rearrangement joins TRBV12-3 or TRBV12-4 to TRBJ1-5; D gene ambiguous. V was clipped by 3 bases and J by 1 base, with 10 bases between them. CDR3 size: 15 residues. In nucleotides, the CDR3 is TGTGCCAGCAGTTTGATTATGGGGAGCAATCAGCCCCAGCATTTT. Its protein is CASSLIMGSNQPQHF.

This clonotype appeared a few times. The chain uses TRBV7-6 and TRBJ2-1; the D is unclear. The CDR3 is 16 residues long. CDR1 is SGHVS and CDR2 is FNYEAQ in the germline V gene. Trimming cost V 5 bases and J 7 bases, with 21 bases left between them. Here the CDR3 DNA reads TGTGCCAGCAGCCCCATACTGGGCCACACTAAGAATGAGCAGTTCTTC. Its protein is CASSPILGHTKNEQFF. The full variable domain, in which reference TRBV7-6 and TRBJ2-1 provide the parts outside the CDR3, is GAGVSQSPRYKVTKRGQDVALRCDPISGHVSLYWYRQALGQGPEFLTYFNYEAQQDKSGLPNDRFSAERPEGSISTLTIQRTEQRDSAMYRCASSPILGHTKNEQFFGPGTRLTVL.

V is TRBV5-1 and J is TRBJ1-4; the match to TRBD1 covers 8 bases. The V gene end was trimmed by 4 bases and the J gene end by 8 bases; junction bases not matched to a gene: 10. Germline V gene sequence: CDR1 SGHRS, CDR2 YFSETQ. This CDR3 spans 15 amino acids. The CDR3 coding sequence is TGCGCCAGCAGCGGCGGGGACAGGTCGAGAGAAAAACTGTTTTTT. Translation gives CASSGGDRSREKLFF.

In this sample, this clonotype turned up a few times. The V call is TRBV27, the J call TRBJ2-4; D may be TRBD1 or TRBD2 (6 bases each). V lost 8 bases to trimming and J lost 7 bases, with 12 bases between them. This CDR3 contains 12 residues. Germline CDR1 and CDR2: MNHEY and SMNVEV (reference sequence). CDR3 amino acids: CASSGGGNIQYF. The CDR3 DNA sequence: TGTGCCAGCTCCGGGGGCGGTAACATTCAGTACTTC.

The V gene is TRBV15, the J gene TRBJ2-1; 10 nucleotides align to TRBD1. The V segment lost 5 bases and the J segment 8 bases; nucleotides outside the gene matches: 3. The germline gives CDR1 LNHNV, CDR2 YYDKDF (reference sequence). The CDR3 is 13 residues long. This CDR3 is CATSGGTGDEQFF. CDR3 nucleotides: TGTGCCACCAGCGGGGGGACAGGGGATGAGCAGTTCTTC.

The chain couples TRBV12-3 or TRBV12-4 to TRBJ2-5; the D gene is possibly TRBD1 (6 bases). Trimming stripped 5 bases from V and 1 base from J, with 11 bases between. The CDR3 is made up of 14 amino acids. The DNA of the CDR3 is TGTGCCAGCAGTGCACAGGGCTCCCAAGAGACCCAGTACTTC. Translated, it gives CASSAQGSQETQYF.

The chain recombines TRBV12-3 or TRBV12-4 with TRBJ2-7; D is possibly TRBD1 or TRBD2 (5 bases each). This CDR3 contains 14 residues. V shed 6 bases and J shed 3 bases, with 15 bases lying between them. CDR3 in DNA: TGTGCCAGCAGCAGGGACGGACCTATCTACGAGCAGTACTTC. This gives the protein CASSRDGPIYEQYF.